This T cell receptor beta chain was sequenced in a study of blood T cell repertoires in COVID-19. This CDR3 comprises 14 residues. Germline assignment: CDR1 SGHTA and CDR2 FQGNSA. Deletions cut 3 bases from V and 9 bases from J, with 18 bases between. Using immunoSEQ multiplex PCR, the repertoire was profiled, and TCRdb retains in-frame clones only, with some absent. The data contain about 100,000 clones, 75% to 90% of them singletons. The J gene is TRBJ2-7, the V gene TRBV7-2, with a tentative D call TRBD2 (5 bases). This sequence originates from a man at least 80 years old with active or convalescent COVID-19. What was sequenced was peripheral blood. The CDR3 here is CASSLSGGPSGQYF. Written as DNA, the CDR3 is TGTGCCAGCAGCTTGAGCGGCGGACCATCAGGGCAGTACTTC.